A selection of T cell receptor beta chains follows, all from one sample in a study of T-cell memory formation after mild COVID-19. MiXCR was run by TCRdb on the 5' RACE reads, yielding one entry per CDR3 protein. The sample has roughly 130,000 distinct CDR3 sequences; about 16% are singletons. Sequencing used PBMCs or a T cell subset sorted from them (not recorded which). Receptor source: an adult woman who had mild COVID-19 (a few samples of this study predate the infection). Cell type and time point are not known. The conserved cysteine and the conserved F or W are not part of the CDR3 here. Each record gives: V gene, D gene, CDR3 protein. D genes are given only for firm matches.

v_gene: TRBV3-1
d_gene: TRBD1
CDR3aa: ASSHPGQMSYEQY

v_gene: TRBV2
d_gene: -
CDR3aa: ASSATPETQY

v_gene: TRBV25-1
d_gene: TRBD2
CDR3aa: ASSPAWGEGRPDTQY

v_gene: TRBV12-3/TRBV12-4
d_gene: -
CDR3aa: ASSFGEIGNQPQH

v_gene: TRBV7-8
d_gene: TRBD1
CDR3aa: ASSYKSGGSYNEQF

v_gene: TRBV12-3/TRBV12-4
d_gene: -
CDR3aa: ASSPTPSRYTEAF

v_gene: TRBV9
d_gene: -
CDR3aa: ASSLGAGTDTQY

v_gene: TRBV7-9
d_gene: -
CDR3aa: ASSFEQAGNQPQH

v_gene: TRBV4-1
d_gene: -
CDR3aa: ASSQGGWVPDTQY

v_gene: TRBV5-1
d_gene: TRBD1
CDR3aa: ASSLVTGATYEQY

v_gene: TRBV15
d_gene: -
CDR3aa: ATSRDQGNTIY

v_gene: TRBV12-3/TRBV12-4
d_gene: -
CDR3aa: ASTWGSGASNQPQH

v_gene: TRBV3-1
d_gene: TRBD1
CDR3aa: ASSQDRQGAHETQY

v_gene: TRBV2
d_gene: TRBD1
CDR3aa: ASSEARDRSSYNEQF

v_gene: TRBV20-1
d_gene: -
CDR3aa: SALRGPPGVNEQF

v_gene: TRBV18
d_gene: -
CDR3aa: ASSRESSPYYEQY

v_gene: TRBV29-1
d_gene: TRBD1
CDR3aa: SASGQGKGYGVTGELF

v_gene: TRBV5-1
d_gene: -
CDR3aa: ASSTRTGGVTEAF

v_gene: TRBV12-3/TRBV12-4
d_gene: TRBD1
CDR3aa: ASSLDPGTGGEQPQH

v_gene: TRBV7-9
d_gene: -
CDR3aa: ASSSSRGKGNTIY

v_gene: TRBV5-1
d_gene: -
CDR3aa: ASSSGHQNTEAF

v_gene: TRBV6-5
d_gene: -
CDR3aa: ASSYSTGNTEAF

v_gene: TRBV7-6
d_gene: TRBD2
CDR3aa: ASSWEGLAVPNEQF

v_gene: TRBV20-1
d_gene: -
CDR3aa: SARVTYNSPLH

v_gene: TRBV29-1
d_gene: TRBD2
CDR3aa: SVEPAGSYEQY

v_gene: TRBV6-6
d_gene: -
CDR3aa: ASSYRYGYT

v_gene: TRBV20-1
d_gene: -
CDR3aa: SAKQGYEQY

v_gene: TRBV5-1
d_gene: -
CDR3aa: ASRGRPESNVLT

v_gene: TRBV5-1
d_gene: -
CDR3aa: ASSLVAGTSLYT

v_gene: TRBV12-3/TRBV12-4
d_gene: -
CDR3aa: ASSLSFFVGFPLGEQF

v_gene: TRBV12-3/TRBV12-4
d_gene: TRBD1
CDR3aa: ASSSGQTRNEKLF